This TCR beta chain was sequenced for a study of T cells in localized non-small cell lung cancer. Here immunoSEQ multiplex PCR was the method, and the copy in TCRdb shows in-frame clones only, minus some. The sample lists 38,000 or so clones, about 76% occurring once. Comments on this clone: Its antigen is not known.

General study points: A median of approximately 50 of the top 100 tumor clones appeared in adjacent lung, which was paired and uninvolved. Investigators sequenced only a single tumor region, leaving heterogeneity possible. Uninvolved adjacent lung had higher T cell clonality than tumor and all other tissues.

Germline CDR1 LNHDA, CDR2 SQIVND (reference sequence). With 4 bases removed from V and 5 bases from J, the gap between germline ends came to 3 bases. The CDR3 consists of 11 residues. The chain uses TRBV19 and TRBJ2-1, with D hard to call. The sequencing used peripheral blood mononuclear cells, collected before any cancer treatment. The sequence was collected from a male donor aged 60 or over with stage II lung adenocarcinoma. The chain's CDR3 is CASSTHNEQFF. CDR3 nucleotides: TGTGCCAGTAGTACCCACAATGAGCAGTTCTTC.